This T cell receptor (beta chain) was found in a study of OX40 agonist ivuxolimab in advanced cancers. The CDR3 sequence is 16 residues long. Trimming left V 5 bases short and J 4 bases short, with 18 bases between. Germline values: CDR1 SGHAT, CDR2 FQNNGV. People who had autoimmune disease history or systemic immunosuppression were excluded. The data were produced by immunoSEQ multiplex PCR, yet TCRdb's version contains in-frame clones alone and is incomplete. This table has about 57,000 clones, about 83% appearing once. The chain combines TRBV11-2 with TRBJ2-1; perhaps TRBD2 as D (8 bases). The source was CD4+ or CD8+ T cells sorted from blood, collected in a trial of the OX40 agonist ivuxolimab. The source is an adult with an advanced solid tumor such as melanoma, head and neck, liver or kidney cancer. The CDR3 protein is CASSLREGAGYNEQFF. The CDR3 DNA follows: TGTGCCAGCAGCCTCCGGGAGGGGGCGGGATACAATGAGCAGTTCTTC.